The following is a TCR beta chain sequence with its context. This specimen comes from a study of blood T cell repertoires in COVID-19. Looking at the study overall: Sites across the United States, Italy and Spain contributed samples from acute and convalescent COVID-19. T cells, B-cell-depleted T cells, or PBMCs provided the cDNA or gDNA that served as material.

The CDR3 covers 13 residues. V shed 6 bases and J 8 bases; nucleotides not matched to a gene: 4. Germline V gene data show CDR1 as MNHEY and CDR2 as SMNVEV (reference sequence). In the original analysis: How many nucleated cells were present was estimated from reference gene primer amplification. Generated by immunoSEQ multiplex PCR, the TCRdb table keeps only in-frame clones and is missing some. That table is the source of V, J and clone size, and D and trimming were worked out from the DNA. The table includes 110,000 to 150,000 clones, about four fifths detected once. Material for sequencing was peripheral blood. The receptor was derived from a human donor in a cohort sampled during active COVID-19. The chain is built from TRBV27 and TRBJ1-4, with 9 nucleotides matching TRBD1. In DNA form, the CDR3 reads TGTGCCAGCAGGACAGGGGGTCGGGAAAAACTGTTTTTT. Amino acid sequence: CASRTGGREKLFF.